A single T cell receptor (beta chain) is shown here with its context. No antigen is known for it. The data originate from a study of cytomegalovirus exposure and HLA in healthy donors. Broader study findings: Cytomegalovirus-associated status was assigned to about 160 TCR beta chains. Relative to the roughly 640-donor mean, N-insertions were reportedly fewer in an Asian-associated ancestry cluster in a later analysis. Most TCR sequences proved rare, with some public TCRs found in many donors.

PCR employed 60 Vbeta and 13 Jbeta primers. The method was immunoSEQ multiplex PCR; TCRdb's version includes in-frame clones alone and lacks a portion of them. The sample spans around 36,000 clones; the ten largest clones claim more than 3%. The sample taken for sequencing was PBMCs. This TCR derives from a woman aged 25 to 39 in good health and CMV-seropositive.

CDR3 DNA: TGTGCCAGCAGCTCGGACAGGGGGAACACTGAAGCTTTCTTT. This sequence encodes CASSSDRGNTEAFF. The chain carries TRBV13 and TRBJ1-1; TRBD1 matches 9 bases. V gave up 4 bases and J gave up 1 base; unmatched junction bases: 1. The CDR3 consists of 14 residues. Germline lookup yields CDR1 PRHDT and CDR2 FYEKMQ (reference sequence).